The next 26 T cell receptor beta chains were all read from a single sample in a study of blood T cell repertoires in COVID-19. Profiling relied on immunoSEQ multiplex PCR, and the TCRdb table lists in-frame clones only, not all of them. Of around 190,000 clones listed, approximately 85% are singletons. Sequenced input: peripheral blood. The receptors stem from a woman aged 55-69 years with acute or convalescent COVID-19.

V is TRBV29-1 and J is TRBJ2-6; tentatively, D is TRBD2 (6 bases). V dropped 5 bases and J dropped 0 bases, with 8 bases sitting between them. Per the germline V gene, CDR1 is SQVTM and CDR2 is ANQGSEA. This CDR3 region has 14 residues. The chain's CDR3 is CSVRGSSGANVLTF. CDR3 DNA: TGCAGCGTTCGGGGGTCCTCTGGGGCCAACGTCCTGACTTTC.

The chain carries TRBV29-1 and TRBJ2-3; TRBD2 matches 15 bases. There are 18 residues in the CDR3. With 3 bases clipped from V and 4 bases from J, the junction kept 11 bases outside the gene matches. Germline V lookup: CDR1 SQVTM, CDR2 ANQGSEA. DNA of the CDR3: TGCAGCGTTGACCACCCCCGGACTAGCGGGAGGGTCGCAGATACGCAGTATTTT. It is translated as CSVDHPRTSGRVADTQYF.

The gene calls are TRBV2 and TRBJ1-2; TRBD1 might be the D (5 bases). Trimming pared 4 bases from V and 7 bases from J, leaving 10 bases between. Germline V gives CDR1 SNHLY, CDR2 FYNNEI. The CDR3 has 12 residues. Here the CDR3 reads CASSGQGFGYTF. CDR3 DNA sequence: TGTGCCAGCAGTGGCCAGGGATTTGGCTACACCTTC. The full variable domain, rest sourced from reference TRBV2 and TRBJ1-2, is EPEVTQTPSHQVTQMGQEVILRCVPISNHLYFYWYRQILGQKVEFLVSFYNNEISEKSEIFDDQFSVERPDGSNFTLKIRSTKLEDSAMYFCASSGQGFGYTFGSGTRLTVV.

This clone was picked up one time. The chain links TRBV2 to TRBJ1-1, with a tentative D call TRBD1 (6 bases). Trimming cost V 10 bases and J 0 bases, with 12 bases left between them. Germline assignment: CDR1 SNHLY and CDR2 FYNNEI. The CDR3 is 13 residues long. In DNA form, the CDR3 reads TGTGCCATCGCAACAGGGATGAACACTGAAGCTTTCTTT. Translating it yields CAIATGMNTEAFF.

The CDR3 DNA follows: TGCGCCAGCAGCCCGACAGGGGGACGTGAAAAACTGTTTTTT. It is translated as CASSPTGGREKLFF. V usage is TRBV5-1 and J usage is TRBJ1-4; TRBD1 matches 9 bases. The CDR3 runs to 14 residues. V gave up 4 bases and J gave up 7 bases; unmatched junction bases: 5. CDR1 is SGHRS and CDR2 is YFSETQ in the germline V gene.

The gene calls are TRBV27 and TRBJ1-2, with 7 bases identical to TRBD1. V trimming: 6 bases; J trimming: 4 bases; junction bases outside the gene matches: 8. The CDR3 consists of 14 residues. Germline-derived CDR1 and CDR2 are MNHEY and SMNVEV (reference sequence). The CDR3 is CASSPGQAPYGYTF. Written as DNA, the CDR3 is TGTGCCAGCAGCCCCGGACAGGCGCCCTATGGCTACACCTTC.

The chain links TRBV28 to TRBJ2-7; no clear D gene. Between the trimmed V and J ends, which lost 3 bases and 2 bases, there was a span of 8 bases. The CDR3 has 13 residues. The germline CDR1 and CDR2 sequences are MDHEN and SYDVKM. CDR3 nucleotides: TGTGCCAGCAGTTTCAGAACGACCTACGAGCAGTACGTC. Translated: CASSFRTTYEQYV.

This sequence joins TRBV3-1 (or the pseudogene TRBV3-2) and TRBJ1-4; D not resolved. The V gene's germline CDR1 is LGHDT and CDR2 YNNKEL (reference sequence). Trimming took off 4 bases at V and 7 bases at J, with 16 bases between the two ends. There are 15 residues in the CDR3. The CDR3 DNA is TGTGCCAGCAGCCGCCTCTCGGCGGGGTTTGAAAAACTGTTTTTT. This codes for CASSRLSAGFEKLFF.

Of note for this clone: This same CDR3 is encoded by further DNA sequences in the sample. The V call is TRBV5-1, the J call TRBJ2-1; no clear D. The CDR3 sequence is 13 residues long. Trimming stripped 0 bases from V and 1 base from J, with 2 bases between. Germline values: CDR1 SGHRS, CDR2 YFSETQ. CDR3 amino acids: CASSLVSYNEQFF. CDR3 bases: TGCGCCAGCAGCTTGGTATCCTACAATGAGCAGTTCTTC. Drawing the rest from reference TRBV5-1 and TRBJ2-1, the complete variable domain is KAGVTQTPRYLIKTRGQQVTLSCSPISGHRSVSWYQQTPGQGLQFLFEYFSETQRNKGNFPGRFSGRQFSNSRSEMNVSTLELGDSALYLCASSLVSYNEQFFGPGTRLTVL.

V gene TRBV19 combines with J gene TRBJ1-1; the match to TRBD1 covers 7 bases. The CDR3 spans 15 residues. V was clipped by 7 bases and J by 1 base; unmatched bases: 9. Germline CDR1 is LNHDA and CDR2 is SQIVND (reference sequence). In DNA form, the CDR3 reads TGTGCCAGTACCTTCCCGGGACAGCCGAACACTGAAGCTTTCTTT. It encodes CASTFPGQPNTEAFF.

The CDR3 sequence: CASSIGTSASQYF. CDR3 bases: TGTGCCAGTAGTATAGGGACTAGTGCTTCGCAGTATTTT. The rearrangement joins TRBV19 to TRBJ2-3; 7 bases are shared with TRBD2. Germline CDR1 LNHDA, CDR2 SQIVND (reference sequence). With V trimmed by 1 base and J by 10 bases, 5 bases remained unmatched. CDR3 length: 13 amino acids.

The rearrangement uses TRBV21-1 and TRBJ2-2; the table names TRBD2, a call not compared with the DNA. TRBV21-1 corresponds to a pseudogene. The CDR3 totals 17 residues. This CDR3 is CASSKVGSLQRPGELFF. DNA for the CDR3: TGTGCCAGCAGCAAAGTCGGGAGTTTACAGCGGCCCGGGGAGCTGTTTTTT.

This chain links TRBV19 with TRBJ2-5; 14 nucleotides line up with TRBD2. Trimming removed 0 bases from V and 2 bases from J; junction bases left unmatched: 14. There are 21 residues in the CDR3. CDR1 and CDR2 from the germline V gene are LNHDA and SQIVND (reference sequence). The CDR3 is CASSIDPAGTSGRGGQETQYF. The CDR3 nucleotides are TGTGCCAGTAGTATAGATCCGGCGGGGACTAGCGGGAGAGGGGGACAAGAGACCCAGTACTTC.

The chain links TRBV7-2 to TRBJ2-2, with D maybe TRBD2 (5 bases). Germline V lookup: CDR1 SGHTA, CDR2 FQGNSA. V lost 4 bases, J lost 1 base, and 10 bases lay in between. The CDR3 has 15 amino acids. The CDR3 loop reads CASSSGSGNTGELFF. The CDR3, as DNA: TGTGCCAGCAGCTCCGGAAGCGGGAACACCGGGGAGCTGTTTTTT.

V is TRBV5-4 and J is TRBJ1-2, with D tentatively TRBD1 (5 bases). Germline V gene sequence: CDR1 SGHNT, CDR2 YYREEE (reference sequence). Trimming stripped 1 base from V and 1 base from J, with 8 bases between. The length of the CDR3 is 14 residues. As DNA, the CDR3 is TGTGCCAGCAGCTTGTTCGGGGGTAACTATGGCTACACCTTC. Residues: CASSLFGGNYGYTF.

CDR3 DNA: TGTGCCAGCAGTGCAGGCGGGAGGGACAATGAGCAGTTCTTC. It yields the protein CASSAGGRDNEQFF. The chain has TRBV27 and TRBJ2-1; 9 nucleotides agree with TRBD2. Germline assignment: CDR1 MNHEY and CDR2 SMNVEV (reference sequence). The J segment lost 5 bases and the V segment lost 5 bases, leaving 4 bases of the junction unmatched. CDR3 size: 14 residues.

This sequence joins TRBV29-1 and TRBJ2-2, with D perhaps TRBD2 (6 bases). The CDR3 has 13 amino acids. V was trimmed by 6 bases and J by 6 bases, leaving 14 bases between them. CDR1 and CDR2 from the germline V gene are SQVTM and ANQGSEA. The CDR3 nucleotides are TGCAGCGTCCACCGACTAGTTCCCGGGGAGCTGTTTTTT. The encoded protein is CSVHRLVPGELFF.

The gene calls are TRBV4-1 and TRBJ2-3, with D maybe TRBD2 (6 bases). Trimming stripped 4 bases from V and 2 bases from J, with 10 bases between. This CDR3 comprises 14 residues. Germline CDR1 reads MGHRA; CDR2 reads YSYEKL. The DNA of the CDR3 is TGCGCCAGCAGCCCGGGAGAATTCACAGATACGCAGTATTTT. This translates into CASSPGEFTDTQYF.

This clone was seen more than once but under ten times. The chain carries TRBV28 and TRBJ2-5, with D perhaps TRBD2 (6 bases). The CDR3 runs to 15 residues. Trimming took 1 base from V and 5 from J, leaving 14 bases between them. Germline CDR1 MDHEN, CDR2 SYDVKM. The CDR3 loop reads CASSLSTGTGETQYF. CDR3 DNA sequence: TGTGCCAGCAGTTTATCCACCGGGACTGGGGAGACCCAGTACTTC.

In its sample, this clone was seen a few times. J is TRBJ2-7 and V is TRBV28; D remains unclear. The CDR3 length is 15 residues. The V gene lost 2 bases and the J gene lost 0 bases, with 11 bases spanning the gap. Germline CDR1 MDHEN, CDR2 SYDVKM. CDR3 residues: CASSLGHTSSYEQYF. The DNA of the CDR3 is TGTGCCAGCAGTTTAGGGCATACGAGCTCCTACGAGCAGTACTTC.

Note on this clone: Other DNA sequences of this sample code for an identical CDR3. The rearrangement uses TRBV28 and TRBJ2-7; the D is unclear. The CDR3 length is 12 residues. CDR1 is MDHEN and CDR2 is SYDVKM in the germline V gene. V was trimmed by 6 bases and J by 6 bases, leaving 12 bases between them. The CDR3 nucleotides read TGTGCCAGCAGCTTGAACCCGAGCGAGCAGTACTTC. This codes for CASSLNPSEQYF.

The chain combines TRBV7-9 with TRBJ1-4; 8 bases line up with TRBD1. The CDR3 runs to 15 residues. V trimming: 1 base; J trimming: 7 bases; junction bases outside the gene matches: 5. Germline values: CDR1 SEHNR, CDR2 FQNEAQ (reference sequence). In DNA, the CDR3 is TGTGCCAGCAGCTTAGGGAGACAGGGGTTTGAAAAACTGTTTTTT. It translates to CASSLGRQGFEKLFF.

The chain has TRBV21-1 and TRBJ2-7; the listed D gene, TRBD2, was not tested against the DNA. TRBV21-1 is described as a pseudogene. The CDR3 is 9 residues long. Here the CDR3 DNA reads TGTGCCAGCAGCACCCGCTCTAACGTC. This translates into CASSTRSNV.

The chain joins TRBV11-2 to TRBJ2-6, with D possibly TRBD1 on 6 matching bases. This CDR3 spans 16 amino acids. In germline, CDR1 is SGHAT, CDR2 FQNNGV. Trimming took off 4 bases at V and 1 base at J, with 11 bases between the two ends. The CDR3 DNA reads as TGTGCCAGCAGCTACCACACAGGGTCTGGGGCCAACGTCCTGACTTTC. Translating it yields CASSYHTGSGANVLTF. Filled out from reference TRBV11-2 and TRBJ2-6, the complete variable domain reads EAGVAQSPRYKIIEKRQSVAFWCNPISGHATLYWYQQILGQGPKLLIQFQNNGVVDDSQLPKDRFSAERLKGVDSTLKIQPAKLEDSAVYLCASSYHTGSGANVLTFGAGSRLTVL.

The chain couples TRBV5-4 to TRBJ2-6; a weak D match, TRBD1 (5 bases). V was shortened by 0 bases and J by 8 bases, with 15 bases between the two germline ends. Germline lookup yields CDR1 SGHNT and CDR2 YYREEE (reference sequence). The CDR3 consists of 16 residues. The CDR3 reads CASSLGPRTGSNVLTF. CDR3 in DNA: TGTGCCAGCAGCTTGGGCCCTCGCACAGGTTCCAACGTCCTGACTTTC.

The chain has TRBV6-1 and TRBJ1-1, with a possible D match to TRBD1 (5 bases). CDR1 is MNHNS and CDR2 is SASEGT in the germline V gene. The V gene lost 1 base and the J gene lost 6 bases, with 9 bases spanning the gap. The CDR3 loop spans 13 amino acids. CDR3 sequence reads: CASSEGRGPEAFF. The CDR3 DNA is TGTGCCAGCAGTGAAGGAAGGGGCCCTGAAGCTTTCTTT.